This T cell receptor (beta chain) was sequenced in a study of cytomegalovirus exposure and HLA in healthy donors. Study-level background: An analysis done earlier identified some 120 million unique TCR beta sequences from about 180 million T cells. General study points: Per a prior analysis, the majority of TCR beta V segments were productive roughly 87% or roughly 30% of the time. Indistinguishability led to the exclusion of some V segments, TRBV6-2 and TRBV6-3 included.

With regard to this clone: Its antigen is undetermined.

Germline CDR1 and CDR2: SQVTM and ANQGSEA. Trimming at V came to 4 bases and at J to 0 bases, leaving 9 bases not matched to a gene. CDR3 size: 16 residues. PCR employed 60 Vbeta and 13 Jbeta primers. The table came from immunoSEQ multiplex PCR; TCRdb's copy has only in-frame clones and leaves some out. The sample has 150,000 to 200,000 clones, over 60% seen once; the top ten hold around 1%. This chain links TRBV29-1 with TRBJ2-1, with 7 bases fitting TRBD2. The TCR was taken from a woman in her thirties or forties in good health and CMV-seronegative. Sequencing was carried out using PBMCs. DNA for the CDR3: TGCAGCGTTGTGGGGGTAGCGGGCAGCTCCTACAATGAGCAGTTCTTC. Translated: CSVVGVAGSSYNEQFF.